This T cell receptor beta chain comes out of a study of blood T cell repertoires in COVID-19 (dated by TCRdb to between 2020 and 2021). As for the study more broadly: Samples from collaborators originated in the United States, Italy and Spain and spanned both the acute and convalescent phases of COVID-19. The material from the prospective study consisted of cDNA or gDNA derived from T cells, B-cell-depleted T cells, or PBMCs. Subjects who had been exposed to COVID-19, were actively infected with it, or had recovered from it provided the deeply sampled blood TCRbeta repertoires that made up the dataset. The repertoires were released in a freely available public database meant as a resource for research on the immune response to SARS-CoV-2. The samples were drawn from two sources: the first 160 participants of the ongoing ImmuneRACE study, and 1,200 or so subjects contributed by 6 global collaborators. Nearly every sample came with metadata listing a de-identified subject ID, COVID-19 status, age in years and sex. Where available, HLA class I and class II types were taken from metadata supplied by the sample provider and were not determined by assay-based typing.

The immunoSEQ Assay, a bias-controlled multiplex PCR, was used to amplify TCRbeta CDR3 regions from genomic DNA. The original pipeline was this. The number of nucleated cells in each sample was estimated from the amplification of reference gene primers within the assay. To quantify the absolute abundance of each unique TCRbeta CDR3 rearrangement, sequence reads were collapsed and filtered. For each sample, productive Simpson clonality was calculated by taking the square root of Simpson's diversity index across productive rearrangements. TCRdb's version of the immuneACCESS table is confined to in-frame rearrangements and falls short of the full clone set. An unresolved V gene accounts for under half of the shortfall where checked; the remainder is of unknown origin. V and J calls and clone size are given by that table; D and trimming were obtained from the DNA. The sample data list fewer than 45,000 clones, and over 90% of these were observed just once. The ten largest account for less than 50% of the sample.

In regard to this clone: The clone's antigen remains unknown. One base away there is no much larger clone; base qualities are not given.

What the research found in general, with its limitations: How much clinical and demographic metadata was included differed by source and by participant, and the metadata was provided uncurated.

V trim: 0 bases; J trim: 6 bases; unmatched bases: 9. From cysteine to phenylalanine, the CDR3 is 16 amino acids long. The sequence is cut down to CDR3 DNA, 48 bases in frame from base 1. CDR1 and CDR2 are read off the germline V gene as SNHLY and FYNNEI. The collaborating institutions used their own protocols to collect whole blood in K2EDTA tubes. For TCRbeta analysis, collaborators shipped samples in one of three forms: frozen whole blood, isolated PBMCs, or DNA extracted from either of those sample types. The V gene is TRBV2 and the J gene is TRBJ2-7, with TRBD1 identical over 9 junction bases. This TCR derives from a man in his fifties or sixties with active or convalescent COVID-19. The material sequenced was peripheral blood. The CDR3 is CASSEARGQGGSEQYF. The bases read TGTGCCAGCAGTGAAGCGCGGGGACAGGGTGGGAGCGAGCAGTACTTC.